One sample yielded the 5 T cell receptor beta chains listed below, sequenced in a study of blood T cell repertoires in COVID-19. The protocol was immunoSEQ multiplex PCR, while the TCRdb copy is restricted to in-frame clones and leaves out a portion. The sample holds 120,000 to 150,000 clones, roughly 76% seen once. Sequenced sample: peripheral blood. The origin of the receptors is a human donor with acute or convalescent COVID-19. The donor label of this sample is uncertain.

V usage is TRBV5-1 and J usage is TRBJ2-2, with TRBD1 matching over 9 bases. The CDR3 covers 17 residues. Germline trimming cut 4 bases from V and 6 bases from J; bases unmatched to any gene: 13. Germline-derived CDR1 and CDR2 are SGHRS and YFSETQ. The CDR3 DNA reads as TGCGCCAGCAGCACCGCCAGTGGACAGGGGTGGGCCGGGGAGCTGTTTTTT. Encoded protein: CASSTASGQGWAGELFF.

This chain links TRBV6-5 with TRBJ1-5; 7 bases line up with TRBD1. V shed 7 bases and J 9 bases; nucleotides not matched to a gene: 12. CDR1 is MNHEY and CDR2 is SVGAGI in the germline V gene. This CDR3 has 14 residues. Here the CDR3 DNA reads TGTGCCAGCAAAGATGGGACAGCCCAGGGGCCCCAGCATTTT. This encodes CASKDGTAQGPQHF.

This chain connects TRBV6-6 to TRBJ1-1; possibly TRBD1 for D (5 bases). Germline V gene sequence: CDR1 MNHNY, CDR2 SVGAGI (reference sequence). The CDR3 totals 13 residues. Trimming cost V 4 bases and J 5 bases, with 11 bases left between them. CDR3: CASSLAGGTEAFF. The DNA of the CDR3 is TGTGCCAGCAGTTTAGCTGGGGGGACTGAAGCTTTCTTT.

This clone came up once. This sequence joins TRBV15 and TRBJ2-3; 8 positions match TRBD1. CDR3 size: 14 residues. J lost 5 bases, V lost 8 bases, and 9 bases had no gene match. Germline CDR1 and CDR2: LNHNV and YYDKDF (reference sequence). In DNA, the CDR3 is TGTGCCACCCGGACCGGACAGGGCAAAGATACGCAGTATTTT. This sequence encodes CATRTGQGKDTQYF.

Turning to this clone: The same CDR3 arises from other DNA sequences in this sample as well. The CDR3 loop is CASSPGQGYGYTF. CDR3 sequence (DNA): TGTGCCAGTAGTCCCGGACAGGGCTATGGCTACACCTTC. The chain has TRBV19 and TRBJ1-2; 8 bases are a match to TRBD1. This CDR3 has 13 residues. Looked up from germline, CDR1 is LNHDA and CDR2 is SQIVND (reference sequence). Trimming removed 5 bases from V and 4 bases from J; junction bases left unmatched: 3.